This T cell receptor beta chain was recorded in a study of T cell responses to AZD1222 COVID-19 vaccine. Between the trimmed V and J ends, which lost 2 bases and 3 bases, there was a span of 14 bases. The CDR3 consists of 15 residues. Looked up from germline, CDR1 is LNHDA and CDR2 is SQIVND (reference sequence). Measured with immunoSEQ multiplex PCR; TCRdb has only the in-frame clones, and not every one. The sample records about 25,000 clones, roughly 87% being singletons. Sample: peripheral blood, taken 28 days after the second AZD1222 dose. This clonotype originated in an adult who received the AZD1222 COVID-19 vaccine. The chain employs TRBV19 and TRBJ2-7; possibly TRBD1 or TRBD2 for D (5 bases each). The CDR3 DNA reads as TGTGCCAGTAGTATATCCGCAGGGAGCAACTACGAGCAGTACTTC. Translating it yields CASSISAGSNYEQYF.